This paragraph reports one T cell receptor beta chain. Authors' methods: Using reference gene primer amplification, nucleated cell counts were estimated. This table comes from immunoSEQ multiplex PCR, and its TCRdb copy is limited to in-frame clones, with some not included. The DNA was the basis for D and trimming; V, J and clone size are from that table. Altogether hundreds of thousands of clones are present, around four fifths being singletons, with the ten largest covering 4.5% to 5%. Participants spanned ages about 18 to 90 years and resided in 20 to 30 US areas. Those designated as exposed participants met a COVID-19 case within 2 weeks before study entry. With 1 base removed from V and 3 bases from J, the gap between germline ends came to 10 bases. The CDR3 covers 14 residues. Germline CDR1 is SGHNT and CDR2 is YYREEE (reference sequence). The data originate from a study of blood T cell repertoires in COVID-19. Looking at the study overall: Spain, Italy and the United States supplied samples that represented acute and convalescent COVID-19.

The TCR sequence derives from a woman aged 50 to 60 who had been exposed to COVID-19. Sequences were obtained from PBMCs or T cells enriched from blood (not recorded which). The chain carries TRBV5-4 and TRBJ2-5, with D uncertain. CDR3: CASSLIDKEETQYF. The CDR3 nucleotides read TGTGCCAGCAGCTTGATTGACAAAGAAGAGACCCAGTACTTC.